These T cell receptor beta chains were read from a single sample in a study of blood T cell repertoires in COVID-19. Assay: immunoSEQ multiplex PCR; the TCRdb copy retains only in-frame clones and omits some. The sample carries roughly 36,000 clones, around 95% recorded once. The sample comprised peripheral blood. These TCRs come from a human donor with active COVID-19. The donor label of this sample is uncertain. Each CDR3 is given with its conserved first and last residue. The D gene is left open where the match is weak. Only part of the rows carry a size: once, few, many, or a class if the clone is expanded.

12	TRBV2	.	TRBJ1-3	.	TGTGCCAGATCGACGGGTGGAAACACCATATATTTT	CARSTGGNTIYF
14	TRBV5-4	.	TRBJ1-2	TRBD1	TGTGCCAGCAGCTATAGACAGGGGCGGGATGGCTACACCTTC	CASSYRQGRDGYTF
14	TRBV7-9	.	TRBJ2-5	TRBD2	TGTGCCAGCAGCTTTGCGGGGGGACAAGAGACCCAGTACTTC	CASSFAGGQETQYF
14	TRBV7-9	.	TRBJ1-5	.	TGTGCCAGCAGCGCAAGTAGCGGCAATCAGCCCCAGCATTTT	CASSASSGNQPQHF
16	TRBV4-3	few	TRBJ1-5	.	TGCGCCAGCAGCCAAGAACGATCAGGGGAACGTCAGCCCCAGCATTTT	CASSQERSGERQPQHF
19	TRBV9	.	TRBJ2-2	.	TGTGCCAGCAGCGTAGACCCCTGGGGAAAGACAGAAAACACCGGGGAGCTGTTTTTT	CASSVDPWGKTENTGELFF
15	TRBV5-1	.	TRBJ2-3	.	TGCGCCAGCAGCTTACAGGAGTCCGGCACAGATACGCAGTATTTT	CASSLQESGTDTQYF
16	TRBV30	once	TRBJ2-4	TRBD2	TGTGCCTGGAGTGTATCTTTAGCGGGAGGTGTGGGCATTCAGTACTTC	CAWSVSLAGGVGIQYF
15	TRBV14	.	TRBJ2-5	.	TGTGCCAGCAGCCAAAGGACTCCAATCCAAGAGACCCAGTACTTC	CASSQRTPIQETQYF
15	TRBV3-1/TRBV3-2	.	TRBJ1-4	.	TGTGCCAGCAGCCCACAGGGAAGGGTTAATGAAAAACTGTTTTTT	CASSPQGRVNEKLFF
14	TRBV18	once	TRBJ1-2	.	TGTGCCAGCTCACCATCCGAACTACTAGTCACCTACACCTTC	CASSPSELLVTYTF
14	TRBV10-3	.	TRBJ2-2	.	TGTGCCACCGTAGACGAGGGCTACACCGGGGAGCTGTTTTTT	CATVDEGYTGELFF
16	TRBV28	.	TRBJ2-7	TRBD2	TGTGCCAGCAGTTCAGCGGGAGGTGGGGGTACCTACGAGCAGTACTTC	CASSSAGGGGTYEQYF
13	TRBV6-5	.	TRBJ1-5	TRBD1	TGTGCCACCGCCGGGACAGGGGTTCAGCCCCAGCATTTT	CATAGTGVQPQHF
13	TRBV27	.	TRBJ1-5	.	TGTGCCAGCGGGGCCACCCAGGGTCAGCCCCAGCATTTT	CASGATQGQPQHF
14	TRBV7-2	.	TRBJ2-1	TRBD1	TGTGCCAGCAGCTCGAGGACAGGAGACAATGAGCAGTTCTTC	CASSSRTGDNEQFF
15	TRBV24-1	.	TRBJ1-5	.	TGTGCCACCAGTGACCCCGGACAGATCAATCAGCCCCAGCATTTT	CATSDPGQINQPQHF
12	TRBV18	.	TRBJ2-7	TRBD1	TGTGCCAGCTCACCAGGGACAGGCGGTCAGTACTTC	CASSPGTGGQYF
14	TRBV5-1	.	TRBJ2-7	.	TGCGCCAGCAGCGTCCGGGACAAAAACTACGAGCAGTACTTC	CASSVRDKNYEQYF
11	TRBV28	.	TRBJ1-2	.	TGTGCCAGCAGCTCAGGGCCTGGCTACACCTTC	CASSSGPGYTF
15	TRBV6-5	.	TRBJ2-3	TRBD1	TGTGCCAGCAGTTACTCACGGACAGGGTCAGATACGCAGTATTTT	CASSYSRTGSDTQYF
16	TRBV19	.	TRBJ2-3	.	TGTGCCAGTACCTCAAGGGGGGGAGGGGGCACAGATACGCAGTATTTT	CASTSRGGGGTDTQYF